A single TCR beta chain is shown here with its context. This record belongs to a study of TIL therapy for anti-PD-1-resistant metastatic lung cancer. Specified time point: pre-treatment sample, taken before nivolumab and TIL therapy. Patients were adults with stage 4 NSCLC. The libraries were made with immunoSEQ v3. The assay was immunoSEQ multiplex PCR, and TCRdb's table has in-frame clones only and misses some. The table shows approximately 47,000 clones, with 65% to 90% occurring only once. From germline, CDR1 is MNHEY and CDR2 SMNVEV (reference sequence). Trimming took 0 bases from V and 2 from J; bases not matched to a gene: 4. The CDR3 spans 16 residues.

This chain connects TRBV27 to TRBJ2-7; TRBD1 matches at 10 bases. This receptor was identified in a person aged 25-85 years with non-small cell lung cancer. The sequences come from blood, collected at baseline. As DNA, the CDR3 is TGTGCCAGCAGTTTATCGGGACAGGGGACCACCTACGAGCAGTACTTC. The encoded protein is CASSLSGQGTTYEQYF.